The 28 T cell receptor beta chains given below trace back to one sample, sequenced in a study of OX40 agonist ivuxolimab in advanced cancers. The assay was immunoSEQ multiplex PCR, and TCRdb's table has in-frame clones only and misses some. Here the sample spans some 39,000 clones, about 90% being singletons. This material consisted of CD4+ or CD8+ T cells sorted from blood, taken in a trial of the OX40 agonist ivuxolimab. Receptors originate from an adult with an advanced solid tumor such as melanoma, head and neck, liver or kidney cancer.

The V gene is TRBV6-5, the J gene TRBJ1-3; D not certain. This CDR3 comprises 15 residues. The V and J ends lost 6 bases and 0 bases respectively, with 12 bases between them. Germline CDR1 reads MNHEY; CDR2 reads SVGAGI. CDR3 DNA sequence: TGTGCCAGCAGCACCGGACGGTACTCTGGAAACACCATATATTTT. The encoded protein is CASSTGRYSGNTIYF.

This rearrangement joins TRBV27 to TRBJ2-7, with D unresolved. V lost 5 bases, J lost 3 bases, and 11 bases lay in between. CDR1 and CDR2 (germline): MNHEY, SMNVEV (reference sequence). The CDR3 length is 13 residues. The CDR3 protein is CASSRESRYEQYF. The CDR3 DNA reads as TGTGCCAGCAGTCGCGAGTCCCGCTACGAGCAGTACTTC.

The genes are TRBV5-4 and TRBJ2-2, with no clear D. The germline V gene encodes CDR1 SGHNT and CDR2 YYREEE (reference sequence). The CDR3 has 14 amino acids. V lost 0 bases, J lost 2 bases, and 5 bases lay in between. CDR3 bases: TGTGCCAGCAGCTTGGACGGTAACACCGGGGAGCTGTTTTTT. It codes for CASSLDGNTGELFF.

This chain connects TRBV7-6 to TRBJ1-4, with TRBD1 identical over 9 bases. The CDR3 has 14 residues. V lost 4 bases and J lost 8; bases outside the gene matches: 5. Germline V lookup: CDR1 SGHVS, CDR2 FNYEAQ. CDR3 sequence (DNA): TGTGCCAGCAGCTCGGGACAGGGAGCCGAAAAACTGTTTTTT. Its translation is CASSSGQGAEKLFF.

V and J are TRBV19 and TRBJ2-3; 9 nucleotides agree with TRBD2. Germline V lookup: CDR1 LNHDA, CDR2 SQIVND (reference sequence). This CDR3 spans 16 amino acids. After removal of 2 bases from V and 1 base from J, the junction contained 4 bases not matched to a gene. DNA for the CDR3: TGTGCCAGTAGTATATCGGCGGGAGGGGGCACAGATACGCAGTATTTT. It encodes CASSISAGGGTDTQYF. Complete variable domain (other parts from reference TRBV19 and TRBJ2-3): DGGITQSPKYLFRKEGQNVTLSCEQNLNHDAMYWYRQDPGQGLRLIYYSQIVNDFQKGDIAEGYSVSREKKESFPLTVTSAQKNPTAFYLCASSISAGGGTDTQYFGPGTRLTVL.

The chain uses TRBV27 and TRBJ2-7; TRBD1 might be the D (6 bases). The CDR3 is made up of 14 amino acids. Germline CDR1 and CDR2: MNHEY and SMNVEV (reference sequence). V shed 5 bases and J shed 2 bases, with 13 bases lying between them. Written as DNA, the CDR3 is TGTGCCAGCAGTCGAGACAGGCCGCCCTACGAGCAGTACTTC. It yields the protein CASSRDRPPYEQYF.

This chain connects TRBV11-1 to TRBJ2-1; 10 bases line up with TRBD2. The V segment lost 5 bases and the J segment 7 bases; nucleotides outside the gene matches: 8. This CDR3 is 15 amino acids long. Per the germline V gene, CDR1 is SGHAT and CDR2 is FQDESV (reference sequence). DNA of the CDR3: TGTGCCAGCAGCACTAGCGGGAAAACCCCTAATGAGCAGTTCTTC. Translation: CASSTSGKTPNEQFF.

The CDR3 nucleotides read TGTGCCAGCAGCGACCCCTTTCGGGCTTTCTTT. This gives the protein CASSDPFRAFF. The chain couples TRBV28 to TRBJ1-1, with D hard to call. The CDR3 consists of 11 residues. The germline gives CDR1 MDHEN, CDR2 SYDVKM. V lost 6 bases, J lost 11 bases, and 13 bases lay in between.

The genes are TRBV29-1 and TRBJ1-2; no firm D call. Germline assignment: CDR1 SQVTM and CDR2 ANQGSEA. The CDR3 is 12 residues long. The V end lost 6 bases, the J end lost 1 base, and 9 bases lay between the germline ends. The CDR3 spells CSVERINYGYTF. CDR3 DNA sequence: TGCAGCGTAGAACGGATTAACTATGGCTACACCTTC.

The chain employs TRBV6-5 and TRBJ2-7, with D tentatively TRBD1 or TRBD2 (5 bases each). V dropped 10 bases and J dropped 0 bases, with 16 bases sitting between them. Per germline, CDR1 MNHEY and CDR2 SVGAGI. This CDR3 region has 14 residues. CDR3 sequence (DNA): TGTGCCACCCGAGGGGAGTCCTTCTCCTACGAGCAGTACTTC. This sequence encodes CATRGESFSYEQYF.

This clone was detected only once. The chain employs TRBV2 and TRBJ2-7; no clear D gene. This CDR3 has 11 residues. Germline V gene sequence: CDR1 SNHLY, CDR2 FYNNEI. Trimming took 2 bases from V and 9 from J, leaving 8 bases between them. CDR3 sequence reads: CASSEFSWQYF. The CDR3, as DNA: TGTGCCAGCAGTGAATTTTCCTGGCAGTACTTC.

CDR3: CAWSTSGAYEQYF. CDR3 bases: TGTGCCTGGAGTACTAGCGGGGCGTACGAGCAGTACTTC. V gene TRBV30 combines with J gene TRBJ2-7, with TRBD2 matching over 10 bases. Trimming removed 2 bases from V and 4 bases from J; junction bases left unmatched: 2. Germline CDR1 is GTSNPN and CDR2 is SVGIG (reference sequence). The CDR3 has 13 amino acids. Drawing the rest from reference TRBV30 and TRBJ2-7, the complete variable domain is SQTIHQWPATLVQPVGSPLSLECTVEGTSNPNLYWYRQAAGRGLQLLFYSVGIGQISSEVPQNLSASRPQDRQFILSSKKLLLSDSGFYLCAWSTSGAYEQYFGPGTRLTVT.

The chain recombines TRBV5-1 with TRBJ2-1, with D unclear. This CDR3 region has 13 residues. Trimming pared 4 bases from V and 4 bases from J, leaving 9 bases between. Looked up from germline, CDR1 is SGHRS and CDR2 is YFSETQ. The CDR3 spells CASSQAGYNEQFF. The CDR3 DNA follows: TGCGCCAGCAGCCAGGCCGGATACAATGAGCAGTTCTTC.

The chain links TRBV6-5 to TRBJ1-1; D call uncertain. The CDR3 is 16 residues long. CDR1 is MNHEY and CDR2 is SVGAGI in the germline V gene. Trimming stripped 0 bases from V and 2 bases from J, with 13 bases between. The CDR3 DNA sequence: TGTGCCAGCAGTTACTCGGTCGACACCGTTAACACTGAAGCTTTCTTT. The encoded protein is CASSYSVDTVNTEAFF.

The chain combines TRBV5-4 with TRBJ1-3, with 8 bases matching TRBD1. In germline, CDR1 is SGHNT, CDR2 YYREEE (reference sequence). CDR3 size: 18 residues. Trimming removed 5 bases from V and 0 bases from J; junction bases left unmatched: 13. CDR3 DNA: TGTGCCAGCAGACCTGGGACAGGTTCTGGGAGCTCTGGAAACACCATATATTTT. Amino acids: CASRPGTGSGSSGNTIYF.

V is TRBV6-5 and J is TRBJ1-2; D may be TRBD1 (6 bases). Trimming removed 2 bases from V and 4 bases from J, with 8 bases in between. CDR3 size: 13 residues. The germline CDR1 and CDR2 sequences are MNHEY and SVGAGI. The CDR3 bases are TGTGCCAGCAGTTACGACAGGACCTATGGCTACACCTTC. As protein: CASSYDRTYGYTF.

This chain links TRBV5-1 with TRBJ2-1; tentative D call: TRBD1 (6 bases). V lost 0 bases and J lost 5, with 12 bases in between. Looked up from germline, CDR1 is SGHRS and CDR2 is YFSETQ. The CDR3 consists of 15 residues. CDR3 region: CASSLVQGSNNEQFF. DNA of the CDR3: TGCGCCAGCAGCTTGGTCCAGGGGAGCAACAATGAGCAGTTCTTC.

A single count supports this clone. The chain is built from TRBV5-8 and TRBJ2-1; possible D gene TRBD1, 5 bases. Trimming shortened V by 6 bases and J by 0 bases, and 16 bases separated the two germline ends. The length of the CDR3 is 16 residues. Germline V CDR1 and CDR2: SGHTS, YDEGEE. CDR3: CASNPRVGASYNEQFF. CDR3 nucleotide sequence: TGTGCCAGCAACCCCCGGGTTGGGGCCTCCTACAATGAGCAGTTCTTC.

This clone was seen just once. This rearrangement joins TRBV30 to TRBJ2-2; 7 bases are a match to TRBD2. Germline V gives CDR1 GTSNPN, CDR2 SVGIG (reference sequence). The CDR3 is 14 amino acids. V trimming: 1 base; J trimming: 4 bases; junction bases outside the gene matches: 3. The chain's CDR3 is CAWSGGSGTGELFF. The CDR3 nucleotides read TGTGCCTGGAGTGGCGGGAGTGGCACCGGGGAGCTGTTTTTT.

The V call is TRBV5-1, the J call TRBJ2-7; the D is unclear. CDR3 length: 11 residues. Germline values: CDR1 SGHRS, CDR2 YFSETQ. The V end was cut by 3 bases, the J end by 4 bases, with 5 bases between. The CDR3 region is CASSSGYEQYF. In nucleotides, the CDR3 is TGCGCCAGCAGCTCCGGGTACGAGCAGTACTTC. The full variable domain, rest sourced from reference TRBV5-1 and TRBJ2-7, is KAGVTQTPRYLIKTRGQQVTLSCSPISGHRSVSWYQQTPGQGLQFLFEYFSETQRNKGNFPGRFSGRQFSNSRSEMNVSTLELGDSALYLCASSSGYEQYFGPGTRLTVT.

This rearrangement joins TRBV5-1 to TRBJ2-3; 9 nucleotides align to TRBD2. The CDR3 length is 16 residues. Germline V gene sequence: CDR1 SGHRS, CDR2 YFSETQ. V lost 0 bases and J lost 2; bases outside the gene matches: 4. The CDR3 DNA reads TGCGCCAGCAGCTTGGAAGGGACTAGCTCCACAGATACGCAGTATTTT. Protein: CASSLEGTSSTDTQYF.

This chain links TRBV6-5 with TRBJ1-4; D possibly corresponds to TRBD1 (5 bases). V lost 5 bases and J lost 3, with 10 bases in between. This CDR3 spans 14 amino acids. The germline gives CDR1 MNHEY, CDR2 SVGAGI. This CDR3 is CASSLRGPNEKLFF. DNA of the CDR3: TGTGCCAGCAGTCTCCGGGGCCCTAATGAAAAACTGTTTTTT.

This clone appeared a few times. The rearrangement links TRBV29-1 to TRBJ1-1; D unresolved. CDR3 length: 10 amino acids. Germline V gives CDR1 SQVTM, CDR2 ANQGSEA. As DNA, the CDR3 is TGCCGGGCGGGGAACACTGAAGCTTTCTTT. Its protein product is CRAGNTEAFF.

Written as DNA, the CDR3 is TGTGCCAGCAGCACAACAGGGGGCTCGCAGCCCCAGCATTTT. Protein product: CASSTTGGSQPQHF. The chain carries TRBV6-6 and TRBJ1-5; 9 nucleotides align to TRBD1. CDR3 length: 14 residues. V lost 6 bases to trimming and J lost 7 bases; unmatched junction nucleotides: 7. Germline-derived CDR1 and CDR2 are MNHNY and SVGAGI (reference sequence).

This chain uses TRBV18 with TRBJ1-2, with D possibly TRBD1 on 6 matching bases. V lost 5 bases and J 2 bases, leaving 6 bases between the germline ends. The CDR3 contains 12 residues. Germline assignment: CDR1 KGHSH and CDR2 LQKENI. The CDR3 sequence: CASSTGNYGYTF. The DNA for the CDR3 is TGTGCCAGCTCAACAGGGAACTATGGCTACACCTTC. Full variable domain (rest looked up from reference TRBV18 and TRBJ1-2): NAGVMQNPRHLVRRRGQEARLRCSPMKGHSHVYWYRQLPEEGLKFMVYLQKENIIDESGMPKERFSAEFPKEGPSILRIQQVVRGDSAAYFCASSTGNYGYTFGSGTRLTVV.

The genes are TRBV14 and TRBJ2-1; 9 bases match TRBD2. V was clipped by 1 base and J by 7 bases; unmatched bases: 14. Germline CDR1 and CDR2: SGHDN and FVKESK. CDR3 size: 18 residues. For the CDR3, the DNA is TGTGCCAGCAGCCAAGTTATCAACGCGGGAGGGCCACGTAATGAGCAGTTCTTC. This sequence encodes CASSQVINAGGPRNEQFF.

This chain joins TRBV19 and TRBJ2-2, with 7 bases identical to TRBD1. CDR3 length equals 14 residues. The J segment lost 4 bases and the V segment lost 5 bases, leaving 4 bases of the junction unmatched. The V gene's germline CDR1 is LNHDA and CDR2 SQIVND (reference sequence). The CDR3 reads CASSSAGGTGELFF. The DNA of the CDR3 is TGTGCCAGTAGTTCGGCAGGGGGCACCGGGGAGCTGTTTTTT.

The chain recombines TRBV6-5 with TRBJ2-5, with D possibly being TRBD1 (6 bases). The CDR3 consists of 14 residues. Germline V gene sequence: CDR1 MNHEY, CDR2 SVGAGI. V was shortened by 6 bases and J by 5 bases, with 16 bases between the two germline ends. CDR3 nucleotides: TGTGCCAGCAGCGTCACACAGGGTATCGAGACCCAGTACTTC. It is translated as CASSVTQGIETQYF.